The clone carrying this T cell receptor (beta chain) was seen repeatedly, ten times or more. Construction of the TCR beta libraries employed iRepertoire HTBI primers in conjunction with Arm-PCR of CDR3 regions. TCRdb passed the multiplex PCR reads through MiXCR, listing each CDR3 protein once. The sample consists of 500,000 to 700,000 distinct CDR3 sequences, under 20% of them appearing once. Time point indicated: newly diagnosed GD, antithyroid drugs for less than 3 months. Isolated PBMC RNA provided the starting material for the TCR library. The germline V gene encodes CDR1 DFQATT and CDR2 SNEGSKA (reference sequence). The CDR3 spans 15 residues. Trimming left V 6 bases short and J 2 bases short, with 18 bases between. The sample is drawn from a study of regulatory T cells in long-lasting Graves disease. The sample also formed part of further work on T cells in Graves' hyperthyroidism and ophthalmopathy.

The J gene is TRBJ2-3, the V gene TRBV20-1, with D possibly being TRBD1 (6 bases). Sequenced here: peripheral blood mononuclear cells (PBMCs), sampled at new diagnosis, from a patient treated with antithyroid drugs. This clonotype was obtained from a woman aged 30 to 39 with Graves disease. The CDR3 region has the DNA TGCAGTGCCCACGTCGTCAGGGGATACACAGATACGCAGTATTTT. Translating it yields CSAHVVRGYTDTQYF.